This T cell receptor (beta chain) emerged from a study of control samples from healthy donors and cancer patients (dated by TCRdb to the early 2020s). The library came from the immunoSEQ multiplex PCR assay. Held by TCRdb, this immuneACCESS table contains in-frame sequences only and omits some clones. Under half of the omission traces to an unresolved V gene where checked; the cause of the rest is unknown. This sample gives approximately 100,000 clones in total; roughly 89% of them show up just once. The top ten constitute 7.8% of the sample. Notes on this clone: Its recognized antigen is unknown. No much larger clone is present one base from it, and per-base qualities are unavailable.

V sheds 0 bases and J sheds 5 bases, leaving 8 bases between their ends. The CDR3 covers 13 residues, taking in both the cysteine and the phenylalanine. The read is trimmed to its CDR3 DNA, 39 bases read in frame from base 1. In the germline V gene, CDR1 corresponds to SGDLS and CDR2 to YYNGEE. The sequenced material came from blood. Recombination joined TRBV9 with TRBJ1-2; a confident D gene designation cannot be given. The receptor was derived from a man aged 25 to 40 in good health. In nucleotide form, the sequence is TGTGCCAGCAGCGTAGATGAGGAATATGGCTACACCTTC. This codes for CASSVDEEYGYTF.